The rows below give T cell receptor beta chains drawn from one sample of a study of cytomegalovirus exposure and HLA in healthy donors. TCRdb's copy holds only in-frame clones and misses some; the assay was immunoSEQ multiplex PCR. The sample consists of some 80,000 clones, about 96% of them appearing once. Sequencing was done on a sample of PBMCs. The receptors derive from a man younger than 30 in good health and CMV-seropositive. CDR3s include the opening cysteine and the closing phenylalanine or tryptophan. Each record gives: clone size, V gene, D gene, J gene, CDR3 protein, CDR3 DNA. The D gene is left open where the match is weak. Expanded clones are given a class, and other clones once, few, many or no size at all.

size: .; V: TRBV4-1; D: .; J: TRBJ2-7; CDR3: CASSQAPSENYEQYF; DNA: TGCGCCAGCAGCCAAGCGCCTAGCGAAAACTACGAGCAGTACTTC
size: .; V: TRBV6-6; D: .; J: TRBJ1-2; CDR3: CASSYPETGYDDGYTF; DNA: TGTGCCAGCAGTTACCCAGAGACAGGTTATGATGATGGCTACACCTTC
size: .; V: TRBV5-1; D: .; J: TRBJ2-5; CDR3: CASSKPRSDETQYF; DNA: TGCGCCAGCAGCAAACCCCGGTCTGATGAGACCCAGTACTTC
size: few; V: TRBV7-8; D: TRBD1; J: TRBJ1-5; CDR3: CASSLDGRDRGQPQHF; DNA: TGTGCCAGCAGCTTAGACGGGCGGGACAGGGGCCAGCCCCAGCATTTT
size: .; V: TRBV5-4; D: TRBD1; J: TRBJ1-2; CDR3: CASSSRDRVFGYTF; DNA: TGTGCCAGCAGTTCCCGGGACAGGGTTTTCGGCTACACCTTC
size: .; V: TRBV4-1; D: TRBD2; J: TRBJ2-7; CDR3: CASSQDASGRALAYEQYF; DNA: TGCGCCAGCAGCCAAGACGCTAGCGGGAGGGCCTTAGCATACGAGCAGTACTTC
size: .; V: TRBV13; D: TRBD1; J: TRBJ1-2; CDR3: CASSSGQGYGYTF; DNA: TGTGCCAGCAGCTCGGGACAGGGCTATGGCTACACCTTC
size: .; V: TRBV27; D: TRBD1; J: TRBJ2-3; CDR3: CASSLWDRGQDTQYF; DNA: TGTGCCAGCAGTTTATGGGACAGGGGGCAAGATACGCAGTATTTT
size: once; V: TRBV5-1; D: TRBD2; J: TRBJ2-3; CDR3: CASSQTSGRADTQYF; DNA: TGCGCCAGCAGCCAGACTAGCGGGAGAGCAGATACGCAGTATTTT
size: .; V: TRBV30; D: TRBD1; J: TRBJ1-2; CDR3: CAWSVTGGGGGYTF; DNA: TGTGCCTGGAGTGTAACAGGGGGCGGGGGTGGCTACACCTTC
size: .; V: TRBV4-1; D: .; J: TRBJ1-5; CDR3: CASGPDLSNQPQHF; DNA: TGCGCCAGTGGCCCAGATCTTAGCAATCAGCCCCAGCATTTT
size: .; V: TRBV10-3; D: .; J: TRBJ2-2; CDR3: CAAGQAGELFF; DNA: TGTGCCGCGGGGCAGGCCGGGGAGCTGTTTTTT
size: .; V: TRBV18; D: .; J: TRBJ1-5; CDR3: CASSPLFRSSNQPQHF; DNA: TGTGCCAGCTCACCACTGTTCCGGTCGAGCAATCAGCCCCAGCATTTT
size: .; V: TRBV28; D: .; J: TRBJ1-3; CDR3: CASSLWTAVSGNTIYF; DNA: TGTGCCAGCAGTTTATGGACAGCCGTCTCTGGAAACACCATATATTTT
size: .; V: TRBV10-3; D: .; J: TRBJ2-7; CDR3: CAISERGTSYEQYF; DNA: TGTGCCATCAGTGAGCGCGGAACCTCCTACGAGCAGTACTTC
size: .; V: TRBV7-6; D: TRBD2; J: TRBJ2-7; CDR3: CASSPPAGALYEQYF; DNA: TGTGCCAGCAGCCCCCCAGCGGGAGCTCTATACGAGCAGTACTTC
size: .; V: TRBV9; D: .; J: TRBJ1-1; CDR3: CASSPEGVSMNTEAFF; DNA: TGTGCCAGCAGCCCCGAAGGGGTTTCCATGAACACTGAAGCTTTCTTT
size: .; V: TRBV19; D: TRBD1; J: TRBJ2-7; CDR3: CASIGPHPGQGAYEQYF; DNA: TGTGCCAGTATTGGCCCTCATCCGGGACAGGGGGCCTACGAGCAGTACTTC
size: .; V: TRBV14; D: .; J: TRBJ2-1; CDR3: CASSQVGRGYNEQFF; DNA: TGTGCCAGCAGCCAAGTAGGGCGGGGCTACAATGAGCAGTTCTTC
size: .; V: TRBV6-5; D: .; J: TRBJ1-2; CDR3: CASSSNRAGYTF; DNA: TGTGCCAGCAGTTCCAACAGGGCGGGCTACACCTTC
size: .; V: TRBV6-1; D: .; J: TRBJ1-2; CDR3: CASKSGSYGYTF; DNA: TGTGCCAGCAAGAGCGGATCCTATGGCTACACCTTC
size: once; V: TRBV7-6; D: TRBD1; J: TRBJ1-5; CDR3: CASSLKAGGSQPQHF; DNA: TGTGCCAGCAGCTTAAAGGCAGGGGGCAGTCAGCCCCAGCATTTT
size: .; V: TRBV18; D: .; J: TRBJ1-2; CDR3: CASSPPAARGDGYTF; DNA: TGTGCCAGCTCACCCCCGGCAGCCAGGGGTGATGGCTACACCTTC
size: .; V: TRBV15; D: .; J: TRBJ2-7; CDR3: CATSPGTAGVDEQYF; DNA: TGTGCCACCAGCCCCGGGACAGCGGGGGTCGACGAGCAGTACTTC
size: .; V: TRBV12-5; D: TRBD1; J: TRBJ1-1; CDR3: CASGWPDRGLSEAFF; DNA: TGTGCTAGTGGTTGGCCTGACAGGGGGTTGTCTGAAGCTTTCTTT
size: .; V: TRBV27; D: .; J: TRBJ1-1; CDR3: CASSVFGGQGNTEAFF; DNA: TGTGCCAGCAGTGTGTTTGGGGGCCAAGGGAACACTGAAGCTTTCTTT
size: .; V: TRBV5-6; D: .; J: TRBJ1-2; CDR3: CASSQDEGNYGYTF; DNA: TGTGCCAGCAGTCAGGACGAGGGTAACTATGGCTACACCTTC
size: .; V: TRBV29-1; D: TRBD1; J: TRBJ2-1; CDR3: CSVEDLRQGRNNEQFF; DNA: TGCAGCGTTGAAGATCTTCGACAGGGTCGGAACAATGAGCAGTTCTTC
size: .; V: TRBV6-6; D: TRBD1; J: TRBJ2-4; CDR3: CASSKGQRENIQYF; DNA: TGTGCCAGCAGTAAGGGACAGAGAGAAAACATTCAGTACTTC
size: .; V: TRBV30; D: TRBD1; J: TRBJ1-2; CDR3: CAWSPPRTGLNGYTF; DNA: TGTGCCTGGAGTCCGCCCCGGACAGGGCTAAATGGCTACACCTTC
size: .; V: TRBV28; D: TRBD1; J: TRBJ2-5; CDR3: CASTFVGRGIQETQYF; DNA: TGTGCCAGCACATTCGTAGGCAGGGGGATTCAAGAGACCCAGTACTTC
size: .; V: TRBV5-1; D: .; J: TRBJ1-1; CDR3: CASRRIGLRNTEAFF; DNA: TGCGCCAGCAGAAGAATCGGACTCAGGAACACTGAAGCTTTCTTT
size: .; V: TRBV28; D: TRBD2; J: TRBJ2-1; CDR3: CASSFPSRTSGYNEQFF; DNA: TGTGCCAGCAGTTTCCCCTCTAGGACTAGCGGCTACAATGAGCAGTTCTTC
size: .; V: TRBV18; D: .; J: TRBJ2-1; CDR3: CASSPNGVIFLSSYNEQFF; DNA: TGTGCCAGCTCACCGAACGGAGTGATATTCCTAAGCTCCTACAATGAGCAGTTCTTC
size: .; V: TRBV10-3; D: TRBD1; J: TRBJ1-2; CDR3: CAISRDRGGGTDGYTF; DNA: TGTGCCATCAGTCGGGACAGGGGCGGAGGAACCGATGGCTACACCTTC
size: .; V: TRBV5-4; D: .; J: TRBJ1-2; CDR3: CATSRQGLNYGYTF; DNA: TGTGCAACTAGCCGTCAGGGACTTAACTATGGCTACACCTTC
size: once; V: TRBV4-1; D: .; J: TRBJ2-7; CDR3: CASSLGERTYEQYF; DNA: TGCGCCAGCAGTCTAGGGGAAAGGACCTACGAGCAGTACTTC
size: .; V: TRBV4-1; D: .; J: TRBJ2-6; CDR3: CASSPLLGANVLTF; DNA: TGCGCCAGCAGCCCGCTACTTGGGGCCAACGTCCTGACTTTC
size: .; V: TRBV4-1; D: .; J: TRBJ1-2; CDR3: CASSPGGRRGYGYTF; DNA: TGCGCCAGCAGCCCCGGAGGACGGAGAGGCTATGGCTACACCTTC
size: .; V: TRBV27; D: TRBD1; J: TRBJ1-1; CDR3: CASSLSLRGRFAEAFF; DNA: TGTGCCAGCAGTTTAAGTCTTAGGGGGCGCTTCGCTGAAGCTTTCTTT
size: .; V: TRBV19; D: TRBD1; J: TRBJ1-1; CDR3: CASRPGQMNTEAFF; DNA: TGTGCCAGTAGACCGGGACAGATGAACACTGAAGCTTTCTTT
size: .; V: TRBV5-1; D: .; J: TRBJ1-1; CDR3: CASSLGADANTEAFF; DNA: TGCGCCAGCAGCTTGGGGGCAGACGCGAACACTGAAGCTTTCTTT
size: .; V: TRBV10-3; D: .; J: TRBJ2-7; CDR3: CATTGTPDGASYEQYF; DNA: TGTGCCACGACCGGGACACCCGATGGGGCCTCCTACGAGCAGTACTTC
size: .; V: TRBV2; D: .; J: TRBJ1-2; CDR3: CASQEEALVGYTF; DNA: TGTGCCAGCCAGGAGGAGGCGCTTGTTGGCTACACCTTC
size: .; V: TRBV27; D: TRBD2; J: TRBJ2-2; CDR3: CASSLSLAGANTGELFF; DNA: TGTGCCAGCAGTTTATCTCTAGCGGGGGCGAACACCGGGGAGCTGTTTTTT
size: .; V: TRBV5-4; D: .; J: TRBJ1-5; CDR3: CASSSEGGSDGQPQHF; DNA: TGTGCCAGCAGCTCGGAGGGAGGGAGCGACGGTCAGCCCCAGCATTTT
size: .; V: TRBV11-3; D: TRBD1; J: TRBJ2-1; CDR3: CASSDTGGAGYEQFF; DNA: TGTGCCAGCAGCGATACAGGGGGCGCCGGGTATGAGCAGTTCTTC
size: once; V: TRBV4-1; D: TRBD2; J: TRBJ2-5; CDR3: CASSQDRAVAGFQETQYF; DNA: TGCGCCAGCAGCCAAGATCGTGCGGTAGCGGGGTTTCAAGAGACCCAGTACTTC
size: once; V: TRBV7-9; D: TRBD1; J: TRBJ2-7; CDR3: CASRTSTGGYEQYF; DNA: TGTGCCAGCAGAACCTCGACAGGGGGCTACGAGCAGTACTTC
size: .; V: TRBV5-1; D: TRBD1; J: TRBJ2-7; CDR3: CASSATGGLAYEQYF; DNA: TGCGCCAGCAGCGCAACAGGGGGCCTCGCTTACGAGCAGTACTTC
size: .; V: TRBV5-4; D: .; J: TRBJ1-4; CDR3: CASSPSGKHEKLFF; DNA: TGTGCCAGCAGCCCCTCGGGGAAACACGAAAAACTGTTTTTT
size: .; V: TRBV27; D: TRBD2; J: TRBJ2-7; CDR3: CASSLAGMVSYEQYF; DNA: TGTGCCAGCAGCCTAGCGGGAATGGTGTCCTACGAGCAGTACTTC
size: .; V: TRBV27; D: .; J: TRBJ2-3; CDR3: CASGGAGVDTQYF; DNA: TGTGCCAGCGGGGGGGCGGGGGTAGATACGCAGTATTTT
size: few; V: TRBV6-1; D: TRBD2; J: TRBJ2-1; CDR3: CASSEGGGSYNEQFF; DNA: TGTGCCAGCAGTGAAGGGGGGGGCTCCTACAATGAGCAGTTCTTC
size: .; V: TRBV4-2; D: TRBD2; J: TRBJ2-1; CDR3: CASSQEGGRNYNEQFF; DNA: TGTGCCAGCAGCCAAGAGGGCGGGAGGAACTACAATGAGCAGTTCTTC
size: .; V: TRBV6-1; D: TRBD1; J: TRBJ2-5; CDR3: CASSEADRGQETQYF; DNA: TGTGCCAGCAGTGAAGCGGACAGGGGGCAAGAGACCCAGTACTTC
size: once; V: TRBV7-9; D: .; J: TRBJ2-5; CDR3: CASSLGSYLGRETQYF; DNA: TGTGCCAGCAGCTTAGGGTCCTATCTGGGGAGAGAGACCCAGTACTTC
size: .; V: TRBV25-1; D: TRBD2; J: TRBJ2-5; CDR3: CASSPGLAAETQYF; DNA: TGTGCCAGCAGTCCCGGACTAGCGGCAGAGACCCAGTACTTC